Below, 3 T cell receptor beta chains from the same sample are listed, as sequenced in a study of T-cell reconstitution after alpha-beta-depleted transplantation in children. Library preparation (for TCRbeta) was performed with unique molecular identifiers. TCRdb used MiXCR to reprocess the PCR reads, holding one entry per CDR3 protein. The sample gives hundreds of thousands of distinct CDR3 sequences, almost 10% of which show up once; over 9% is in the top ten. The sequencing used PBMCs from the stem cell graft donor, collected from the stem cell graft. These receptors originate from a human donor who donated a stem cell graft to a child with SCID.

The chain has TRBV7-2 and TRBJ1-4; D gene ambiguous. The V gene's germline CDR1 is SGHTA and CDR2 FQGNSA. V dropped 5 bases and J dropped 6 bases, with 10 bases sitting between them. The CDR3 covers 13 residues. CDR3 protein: CASSPGGHEKLFF. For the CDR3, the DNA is TGTGCCAGCAGCCCAGGTGGTCATGAAAAACTGTTTTTT.

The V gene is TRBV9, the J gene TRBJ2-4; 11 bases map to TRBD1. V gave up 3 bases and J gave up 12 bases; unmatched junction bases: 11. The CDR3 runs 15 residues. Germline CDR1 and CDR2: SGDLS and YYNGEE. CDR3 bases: TGTGCCAGCAGCGAATCCGGGACAGGGGGGACCACTCAGTACTTC. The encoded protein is CASSESGTGGTTQYF. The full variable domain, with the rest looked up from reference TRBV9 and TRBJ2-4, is DSGVTQTPKHLITATGQRVTLRCSPRSGDLSVYWYQQSLDQGLQFLIQYYNGEERAKGNILERFSAQQFPDLHSELNLSSLELGDSALYFCASSESGTGGTTQYFGAGTRLSVL.

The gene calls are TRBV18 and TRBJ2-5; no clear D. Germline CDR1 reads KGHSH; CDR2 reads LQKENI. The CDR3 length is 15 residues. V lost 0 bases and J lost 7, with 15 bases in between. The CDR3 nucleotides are TGTGCCAGCTCACCACCAGGCGGCGGTCTGGGGACCCAGTACTTC. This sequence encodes CASSPPGGGLGTQYF.